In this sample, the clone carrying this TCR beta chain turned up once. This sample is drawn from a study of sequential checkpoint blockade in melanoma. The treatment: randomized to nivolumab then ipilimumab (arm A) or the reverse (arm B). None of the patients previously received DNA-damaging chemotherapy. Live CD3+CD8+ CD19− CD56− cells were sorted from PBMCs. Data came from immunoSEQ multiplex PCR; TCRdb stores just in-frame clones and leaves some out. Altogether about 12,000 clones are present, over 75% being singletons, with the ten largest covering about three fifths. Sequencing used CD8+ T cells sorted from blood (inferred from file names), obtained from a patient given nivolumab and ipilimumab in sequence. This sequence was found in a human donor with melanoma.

In nucleotides, the CDR3 is TGTGCCAGCAGGACACAGGGATATAGCAATCAGCCCCAGCATTTT. Encoded protein: CASRTQGYSNQPQHF. This chain joins TRBV27 and TRBJ1-5; tentative D call: TRBD1 (6 bases). Germline CDR1 is MNHEY and CDR2 is SMNVEV (reference sequence). The germline V and J ends were trimmed by 6 bases and 0 bases, with 12 bases remaining between them. This CDR3 spans 15 amino acids.